This section outlines one T cell receptor (beta chain) sequence together with its context. In the original workflow: It was from reference gene primer amplification that nucleated cell counts were estimated. Some clones are missing from TCRdb's copy, which holds only in-frame ones; the method was immunoSEQ multiplex PCR. Clone size and V and J calls were adopted from that table, with D and trimming inferred from the DNA. The sample contains over 100,000 clones, approximately 85% of which appear only once. Deletions cut 5 bases from V and 3 bases from J, with 8 bases between. This CDR3 comprises 13 residues. Germline-derived CDR1 and CDR2 are MGHDK and SYGVNS. These data originate in a study of blood T cell repertoires in COVID-19. Study overall: Acute-phase and convalescent COVID-19 samples originated in the United States, Italy and Spain. PBMCs, B-cell-depleted T cells, or T cells were the source of the cDNA or gDNA that made up the material.

This sequence was found in a man aged 40-49 years with acute or convalescent COVID-19. The sequenced material came from peripheral blood. The chain employs TRBV25-1 and TRBJ1-5; D gene uncertain. CDR3 residues: CASSNTNNQPQHF. In DNA form, the CDR3 reads TGTGCCAGCAGTAATACTAACAATCAGCCCCAGCATTTT. The variable domain in full, completed from reference TRBV25-1 and TRBJ1-5, reads EADIYQTPRYLVIGTGKKITLECSQTMGHDKMYWYQQDPGMELHLIHYSYGVNSTEKGDLSSESTVSRIRTEHFPLTLESARPSHTSQYLCASSNTNNQPQHFGDGTRLSIL.